This T cell receptor beta chain derives from a study of cytomegalovirus exposure and HLA in healthy donors. J lost 10 bases, V lost 6 bases, and 9 bases had no gene match. The length of the CDR3 is 15 residues. Germline V gene sequence: CDR1 MNHEY, CDR2 SVGAGI. This clone was seen a handful of times. Researchers ran the PCR with 60 Vbeta and 13 Jbeta primers. TCRdb keeps only in-frame clones here, not all; method: immunoSEQ multiplex PCR. The table records over 85,000 clones, about four fifths of them present only once. This chain uses TRBV6-5 with TRBJ1-6; 10 nucleotides agree with TRBD1. Sequencing was done on a sample of PBMCs. The receptor was isolated from a woman in her forties in good health and CMV-seronegative. The CDR3 nucleotides are TGTGCCAGCAGCCAGCTAAGGACAGGGGGATCACCCCTCCACTTT. As protein: CASSQLRTGGSPLHF.